This T cell receptor beta chain was profiled in a study of OX40 agonist ivuxolimab in advanced cancers. Here immunoSEQ multiplex PCR was the method, and the copy in TCRdb shows in-frame clones only, minus some. There are about 48,000 clones in the sample; 79% occur only once, and under 2% lies in the top ten. V was pared by 4 bases and J by 5 bases, with 11 bases of the junction left unmatched. CDR3 length: 15 amino acids. In germline, CDR1 is SNHLY, CDR2 FYNNEI. The receptor's source is an adult with an advanced solid tumor such as melanoma, head and neck, liver or kidney cancer. The chain is built from TRBV2 and TRBJ2-7; TRBD1 aligns across 7 bases. Sequenced here: CD4+ or CD8+ T cells sorted from blood, sampled in a trial of the OX40 agonist ivuxolimab. This CDR3 is CASSGETGKRHEQYF. CDR3 bases: TGTGCCAGCAGTGGGGAGACAGGGAAAAGGCACGAGCAGTACTTC.